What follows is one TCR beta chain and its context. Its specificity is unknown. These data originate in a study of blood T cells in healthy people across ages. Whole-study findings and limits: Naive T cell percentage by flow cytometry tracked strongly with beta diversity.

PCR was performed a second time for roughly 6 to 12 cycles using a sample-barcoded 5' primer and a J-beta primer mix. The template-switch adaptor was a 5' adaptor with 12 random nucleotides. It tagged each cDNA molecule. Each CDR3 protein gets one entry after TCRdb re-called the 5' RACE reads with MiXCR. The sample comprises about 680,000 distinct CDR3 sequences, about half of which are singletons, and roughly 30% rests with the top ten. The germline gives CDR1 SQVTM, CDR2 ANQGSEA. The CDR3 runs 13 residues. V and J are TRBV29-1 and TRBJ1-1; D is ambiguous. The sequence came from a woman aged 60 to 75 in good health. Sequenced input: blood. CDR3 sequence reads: CSVARGLNTEAFF. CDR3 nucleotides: TGCAGTGTCGCCCGGGGATTGAACACTGAAGCTTTCTTT. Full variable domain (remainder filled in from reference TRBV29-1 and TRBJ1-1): SAVISQKPSRDICQRGTSLTIQCQVDSQVTMMFWYRQQPGQSLTLIATANQGSEATYESGFVIDKFPISRPNLTFSTLTVSNMSPEDSSIYLCSVARGLNTEAFFGQGTRLTVV.